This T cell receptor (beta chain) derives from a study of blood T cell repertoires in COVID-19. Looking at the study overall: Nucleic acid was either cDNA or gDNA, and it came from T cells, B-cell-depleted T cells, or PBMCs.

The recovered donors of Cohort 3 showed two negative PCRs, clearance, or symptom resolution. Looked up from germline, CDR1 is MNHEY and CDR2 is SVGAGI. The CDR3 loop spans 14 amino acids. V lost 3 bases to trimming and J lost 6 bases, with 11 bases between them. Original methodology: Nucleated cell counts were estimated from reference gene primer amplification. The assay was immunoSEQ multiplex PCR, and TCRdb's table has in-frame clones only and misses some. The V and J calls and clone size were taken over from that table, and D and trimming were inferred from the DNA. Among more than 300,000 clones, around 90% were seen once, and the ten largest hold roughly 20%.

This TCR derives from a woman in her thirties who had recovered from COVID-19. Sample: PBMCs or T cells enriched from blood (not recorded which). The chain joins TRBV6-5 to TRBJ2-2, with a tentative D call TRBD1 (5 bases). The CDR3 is CASSYLQGSGELFF. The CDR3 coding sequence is TGTGCCAGCAGTTATCTCCAGGGTTCCGGGGAGCTGTTTTTT.